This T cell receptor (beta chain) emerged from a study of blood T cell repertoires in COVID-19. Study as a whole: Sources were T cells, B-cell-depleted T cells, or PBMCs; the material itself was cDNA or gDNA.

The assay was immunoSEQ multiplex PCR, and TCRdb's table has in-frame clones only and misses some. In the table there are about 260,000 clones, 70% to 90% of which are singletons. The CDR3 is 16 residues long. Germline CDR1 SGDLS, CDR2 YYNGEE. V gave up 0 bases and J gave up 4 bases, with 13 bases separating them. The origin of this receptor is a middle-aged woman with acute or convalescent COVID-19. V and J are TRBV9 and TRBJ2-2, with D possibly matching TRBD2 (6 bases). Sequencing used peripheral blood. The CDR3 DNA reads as TGTGCCAGCAGCGTAGCTGCGGGGTTAACCACCGGGGAGCTGTTTTTT. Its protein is CASSVAAGLTTGELFF.